Listed here is a single T cell receptor (beta chain). Its binding antigen is unknown. Per-base qualities were not stored, and no clone one base away is much larger. The data derive from a study of cytomegalovirus exposure and HLA in healthy donors (dated by TCRdb to the late 2010s). Some background on the complete study: According to an earlier analysis of 550 to 700 of the donors, about 179 million T cells yielded approximately 120 million unique TCR beta sequences and 276 Gb of sequence data. Because of strong linkage in the cohort, a few DR-DQ haplotypes were treated as single units for association and clustering. In a later genetic analysis, genome-wide SNP genotypes for about 55% of the roughly 700 donors were used, and that subset was treated as a discovery cohort. The study combined high-throughput TCR immunosequencing, statistical association of individual TCRs with disease status, and machine learning to predict cytomegalovirus infection status. The T cell repertoires of about 700 subjects were profiled by immunosequencing and related to cytomegalovirus serostatus. Donor age, sex, ethnicity and CMV serostatus were compiled together with the repertoire data. Typing coverage differed by locus: A, B, C, DRB1 and DQB1 were typed in roughly 629-640 donors, DQA1 in roughly 500, DPA1 in some 570, and DPB1 in 400 to 480. On average, around 230,000 unique TCR beta nucleotide sequences were sequenced per donor among 398 genotyped donors of the cohort, with roughly 19% of those sequences being non-productive. A separate validation cohort of roughly 130 different subjects was used in addition to the roughly 640-subject first cohort. The study was designed to test whether signatures of past pathogen exposure could be identified by cataloging public T cell receptors. Of the 350 to 450 genotyped donors, over 80% were placed in the genetic ancestry cluster associated with self-reported Caucasian donors. Class I and class II HLA loci were covered by the typing at four-digit resolution. Every repertoire in the discovery cohort had been generated on one and the same sequencing platform. In an earlier analysis of a few hundred of the donors, high-throughput TCR beta sequencing was used to judge whether each TCR beta V gene segment behaved as functional or pseudogenic. In the later analysis, no new phenotypic data were used to find candidate immune exposures; instead, reliance was placed on TCR beta sequences and their occurrence across donors. A later analysis re-analyzed previously published TCR beta repertoires from 666 donors and added high-resolution HLA genotyping to study TCR occurrence patterns. About 300 gigabases of sequencing data and approximately 80 million unique TCR sequences were included in an early release covering about 700 HLA-typed donors.

In total, more than 500 healthy bone marrow donors made up the cohort. All cohort members were sampled while nominally healthy, although unrecorded immune exposures were likely present. The donor was CMV seronegative and belonged to the group of 352 seronegative cohort members. A peripheral blood sample was provided by each donor, and peripheral blood mononuclear cells were used for TCR beta sequencing. The Qiagen DNeasy Blood Extraction Kit was used to extract genomic DNA from the blood cell samples. Libraries came from the immunoSEQ multiplex PCR assay. A mixture of 60 forward primers for TCR Vbeta segments and 13 reverse primers for TCR Jbeta segments was used in the multiplex PCR. A multiplex PCR assay on genomic DNA amplified the CDR3 region of rearranged TCR beta genes. The Illumina HiSeq System was used to sequence the amplified TCR beta libraries as 87-base-pair reads. For the original study's pipeline: A later analysis tallied roughly 80 million unique TCR beta chains across the 650 to 750 repertoires, and approximately 12 million of those chains were shared by two or more donors. Raw reads were error-corrected and collapsed into unique sequences with a nearest-neighbor algorithm that merged closely related sequences to remove PCR and sequencing errors. V, D and J gene segments were assigned by aligning CDR3 sequences to IMGT reference sequences. Each retained sequence needed at least a six-nucleotide match to both a V gene segment and a J gene segment. Rearrangements were called productive when the CDR3 lacked stop codons and stayed in frame with V and J; all others were non-productive. Following IMGT convention, CDR3 was defined as the stretch from the second conserved V-encoded cysteine to the conserved J-encoded phenylalanine. In an earlier analysis of 500 to 650 of the donors, sequences lacking an unambiguous match to a single V gene segment were excluded. An earlier analysis of 550 to 650 of the donors classified V segments as functional when productive rearrangements were above 56.7% and as segregating when the standard deviation between donors was above 5%. A statistical classification framework was built for diagnosing cytomegalovirus status from the catalog of TCR beta chain sequences. In a later analysis, TCR nucleotide sequences were compared against IMGT/GENE-DB human TR gene sequences so that V and J genes could be assigned. In a later analysis, CDR3 sequences and most-parsimonious VDJ recombination scenarios were assigned using the TCRdist pipeline. A later analysis defined each TCR beta chain by its CDR3 amino acid sequence plus V-gene family, and excluded reads lacking a unique V-gene family. In a later analysis, 550 to 650 highly shared, low-generation-probability nucleotide sequences were removed to address suspected cross-contamination and a sequencing artifact. In a later analysis, a clonal expansion index was calculated for each public chain from normalized within-repertoire ranks of inferred template counts. In a later analysis, generation probabilities were computed with a VDJ recombination model fitted to out-of-frame rearrangements, and the resulting probabilities were checked against IGoR. In a later analysis, hypergeometric tests were used to score TCR-TCR, TCR-HLA and TCR-CMV co-occurrence, with a repertoire-size bias correction applied to TCR pairs. A later analysis estimated false discovery rates by permuting HLA or CMV assignments 20 times. A later analysis grouped co-occurring TCRs with DBSCAN, adding TCRdist sequence similarity when clustering within HLA-allele-positive subsets. Repertoires with fewer than 30,000 or more than 120,000 public chains were left out of co-occurrence clustering, as were about 5 repertoires with anomalous nucleotide sharing. TCRdb mirrors the immuneACCESS table, restricted to in-frame sequences. Some clones are absent from its copies; in checked studies, under half trace to an unresolved V gene, and the reason for the others is unknown. V, J and clone size are taken as reported in that table, and D and trimming were inferred from the DNA itself. The sample contains 100,000 to 150,000 clones, 15% of them found a single time. Over 1.5% of the sample comes from the top ten.

What the authors observed across the whole study: A later analysis associated about 17,000 TCR beta sequences with specific HLA alleles at a false discovery rate of 0.05. The authors suggested that the approach could potentially be generalized to other disease states and immunological phenotypes. Linkage disequilibrium might explain the correlated functional status among segregating V segments, but an unknown experimental factor could not be excluded. Cytomegalovirus status was reported to be diagnosed by the classifier with high specificity and sensitivity in both the original and validation cohorts. According to a later genetic analysis, donors in an Asian-associated ancestry cluster had fewer N-insertions in productive TCRs than the roughly 670-donor mean. A later analysis found that most CMV-associated TCR beta chains appeared HLA-restricted, with HLA associations seemingly driven largely by CMV exposure. A few of the identified cytomegalovirus-associated TCR beta chains were confirmed in vitro to be specific for cytomegalovirus antigens. A group of highly shared sequence variants was considered likely to be a technical artifact of the sequencing pipeline. A total of fewer than 200 TCR beta chains were listed by the study as associated with cytomegalovirus. A further reported finding was that TCR beta sequences accurately predicted the HLA-A and HLA-B alleles for most subjects in the first cohort. When HLA alleles, especially DR and DQ, strongly co-occurred, attributing TCR associations to individual alleles was difficult. Because counts were too low, seventeen rarely observed V segments, including chromosome 9 orphons, were excluded from the earlier analysis of 587 of the donors. In a later analysis, HLA-associated TCR beta chains were found to be more clonally expanded and to have lower generation probabilities than equally common non-associated chains. The presence/absence analyses assumed that sequencing depth was roughly uniform across donors, and that assumption may not be true. In an earlier analysis of over 550 of the donors, most TCR beta V segments were observed in productive rearrangements about 90% or about 30% of the time, broadly matching IMGT annotations. Only TCR beta chains were sequenced in this cohort, and the absence of alpha or paired-chain data limited detectable features. Because some donors lacked HLA typing at each locus, the association tests relied only on the typed subset. Most TCR sequences were seen in very few donors, while some public TCRs were found in many individuals. A later genetic analysis associated a missense DCLRE1C variant with V-gene and J-gene trimming of TCR beta chains, and an independent cohort replicated the association. Several of the top co-occurrence clusters appeared to be linked to parvovirus B19, influenza, CMV and Epstein-Barr virus, according to a later analysis. In a later analysis, the rate of TCR association differed among HLA loci, with DRB1 alleles having the most associated TCRs and HLA-C alleles having the fewest. CMV serostatus was the only immune exposure information available for the cohort.

The specimen sequenced was PBMCs. The receptor comes from a woman aged 18 to 35 in good health and CMV-seronegative.

This receptor has the CDR3 CASSIGARKNEKLFF. The nucleotide sequence is TGTGCCAGTAGTATTGGGGCCAGGAAAAATGAAAAACTGTTTTTT. The receptor chain draws on TRBV19 and TRBJ1-4; a tentative D call is TRBD1 (5 bases match). From the cysteine up to the phenylalanine, the CDR3 has a length of 15 residues. This entry keeps only the CDR3 DNA: 45 bases, framed from base 1. The germline V gene (reference sequence) sets CDR1 to LNHDA and CDR2 to SQIVND. Deletion took 3 bases off V and 5 bases off J, with a span of 13 bases between the germline ends.